The clone carrying this T cell receptor (beta chain) was seen more than once but under ten times. Participants were aged about 18 to 100 years from around 24 US areas. Cohort 3 recovery required two negative PCRs, clearance, or symptom resolution. Profiled with immunoSEQ multiplex PCR; TCRdb holds only in-frame clones, not every one. This table has more than 200,000 clones, roughly 91% appearing once. This sample was included in a study of blood T cell repertoires in COVID-19. At the level of the study: Acute-phase and convalescent COVID-19 samples originated in the United States, Italy and Spain. The cDNA or gDNA used as material had been derived from T cells, B-cell-depleted T cells, or PBMCs.

J gave up 3 bases and V 2 bases, and 6 bases lay outside the gene matches. Looked up from germline, CDR1 is MNHEY and CDR2 is SVGAGI. The CDR3 sequence is 16 residues long. The chain links TRBV6-5 to TRBJ1-2, with TRBD1 matching over 10 bases. This sequence was found in a woman between 25 and 40 years old who had recovered from COVID-19. Sequencing input: PBMCs or T cells enriched from blood (not recorded which). Here the CDR3 DNA reads TGTGCCAGCAGTTACCAAGACAGGGGGCTGGACTATGGCTACACCTTC. Translating it yields CASSYQDRGLDYGYTF.